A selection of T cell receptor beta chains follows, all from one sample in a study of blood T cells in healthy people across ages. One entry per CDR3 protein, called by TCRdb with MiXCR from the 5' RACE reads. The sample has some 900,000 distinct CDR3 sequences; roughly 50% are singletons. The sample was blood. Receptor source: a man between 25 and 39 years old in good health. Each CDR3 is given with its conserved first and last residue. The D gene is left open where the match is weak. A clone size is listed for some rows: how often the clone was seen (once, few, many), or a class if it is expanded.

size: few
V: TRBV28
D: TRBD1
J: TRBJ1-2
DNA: TGTGCCAGCAATTCGGGACAGCCAAGGAATGGCTACACCTTC
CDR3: CASNSGQPRNGYTF

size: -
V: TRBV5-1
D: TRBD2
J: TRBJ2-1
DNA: TGCGCCAGTCTGAAAGGGGCGGGGGGCGACAATGAGCAGTTCTTC
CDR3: CASLKGAGGDNEQFF

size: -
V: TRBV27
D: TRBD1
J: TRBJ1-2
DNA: TGTGCCAGCAGTCCCGGGACAGGGGGCATAGACTATGGCTACACCTTC
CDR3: CASSPGTGGIDYGYTF

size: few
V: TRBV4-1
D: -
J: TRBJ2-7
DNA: TGCGCCAGCAGCCAAGTTTTAGCTGACTCCTACGAGCAGTACTTC
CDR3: CASSQVLADSYEQYF

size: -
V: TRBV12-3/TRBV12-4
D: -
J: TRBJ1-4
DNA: TGTGCCAGCAGTATAACGGGGGAACTGTTTTTT
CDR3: CASSITGELFF

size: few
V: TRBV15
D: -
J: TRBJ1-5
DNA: TGTGCCACCAGTAGGCAGACCGATCAGCCCCAGCATTTT
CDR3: CATSRQTDQPQHF

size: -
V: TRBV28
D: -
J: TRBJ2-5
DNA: TGTGCCAGCAGTTCGGACCGTAGCTCCATCGATGAGCAGTACTTC
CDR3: CASSSDRSSIDEQYF

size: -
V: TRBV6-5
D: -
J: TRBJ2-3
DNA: TGTGCCAGCAGGGCCCCTAAAGGTACGCAGTATTTT
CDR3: CASRAPKGTQYF

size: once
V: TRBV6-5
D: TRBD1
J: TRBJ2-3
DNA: TGTGCCAGCAGTTCCGGGACAGGGACCCGCACATCCACAGATACGCAGTATTTT
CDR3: CASSSGTGTRTSTDTQYF

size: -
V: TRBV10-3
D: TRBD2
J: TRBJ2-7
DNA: TGTGCCATCAACGGGGGGTCCTCCTACGAGCAGTACTTC
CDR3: CAINGGSSYEQYF

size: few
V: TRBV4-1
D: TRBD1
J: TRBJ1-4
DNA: TGCGCCAGCAGCCAGGACTCACAGGGGGCGCCTGAAAAACTGTTTTTT
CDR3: CASSQDSQGAPEKLFF

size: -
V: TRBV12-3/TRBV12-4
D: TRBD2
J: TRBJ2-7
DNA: TGTGCCAGCAGTTACAGACTAGCGGGGGGCTTGCCCAGGCAGTACTTC
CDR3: CASSYRLAGGLPRQYF

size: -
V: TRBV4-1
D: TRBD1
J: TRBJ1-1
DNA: TGCGCCACCAGGGGGGACAGCGCGAACGAAGCTTTCTTT
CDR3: CATRGDSANEAFF

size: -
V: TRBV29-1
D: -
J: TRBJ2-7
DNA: TGCAGCGTTCTTGGAGAGGATGGACACAACTACGAGCAGTACTTC
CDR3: CSVLGEDGHNYEQYF

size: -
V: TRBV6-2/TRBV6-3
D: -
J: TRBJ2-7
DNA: TGTGCCAGCAGTTACTTCCCAGTGCCGCCCCTTCGATACGAGCAGTACTTC
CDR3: CASSYFPVPPLRYEQYF

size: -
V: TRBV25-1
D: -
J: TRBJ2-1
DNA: TGTGCCAGCAGTGAATTTAACCAAGAGACCCAGTTCTTC
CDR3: CASSEFNQETQFF

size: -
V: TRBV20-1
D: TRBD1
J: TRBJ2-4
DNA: TGCAGTGCTTCCGGGACAGTATCCTACGGGGAGCAGTACTTC
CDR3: CSASGTVSYGEQYF

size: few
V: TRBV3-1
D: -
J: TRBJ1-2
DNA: TGTGCCAGCAGCCAAGAGAACAGCGGCTACACCTTC
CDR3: CASSQENSGYTF

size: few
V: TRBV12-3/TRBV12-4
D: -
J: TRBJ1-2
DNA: TGTGCCAGCAGTAACAGAGCTAACTATGGCTACACCTTC
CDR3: CASSNRANYGYTF

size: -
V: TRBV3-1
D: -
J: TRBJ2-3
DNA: TGTGCCAGCAGCCAAGATATGAGGCGGGGTTTCACAGATACGCAGTATTTT
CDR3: CASSQDMRRGFTDTQYF

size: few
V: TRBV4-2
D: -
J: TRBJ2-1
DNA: TGTGCCAGCAGCCGGTCTGCTGCGCCCAACAATGAGCAGTTCTTC
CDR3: CASSRSAAPNNEQFF

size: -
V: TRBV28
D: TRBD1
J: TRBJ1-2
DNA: TGTGCCAGCAGTTTAAACAGGGGCTCCACCTCTCAATATGGCTACACCTTC
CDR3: CASSLNRGSTSQYGYTF

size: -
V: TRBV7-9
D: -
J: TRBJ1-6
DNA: TGTGCCAGCAGCAAGACAGAGAGCTCCTATAATTCACCCCTCCACTTT
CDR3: CASSKTESSYNSPLHF

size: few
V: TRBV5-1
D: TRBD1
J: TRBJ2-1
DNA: TGCGCCAGCAGCCCGGGACAGGTGTTCGCCAATGAGCAGTTCTTC
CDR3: CASSPGQVFANEQFF

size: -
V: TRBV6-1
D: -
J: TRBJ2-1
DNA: TGTGCCAGCACTTGGAACAATGAGCAGTTCTTC
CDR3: CASTWNNEQFF

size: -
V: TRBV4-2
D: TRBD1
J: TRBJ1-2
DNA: TGTGCCAGCGGCCAAGATCTGGCACAGGGGAAGGAGAGCTATGGCTACACCTTC
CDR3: CASGQDLAQGKESYGYTF

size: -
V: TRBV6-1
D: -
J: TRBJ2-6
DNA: TGTGCCAGCAGTGACGGGCAGGGAGTTCCTGGGGCCAACATCCTGACTTTC
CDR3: CASSDGQGVPGANILTF

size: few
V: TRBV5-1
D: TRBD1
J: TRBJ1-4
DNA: TGCGCCAGCAGCGGCGGGGGACAGGGACGGAATGAAAAACTGTTTTTT
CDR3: CASSGGGQGRNEKLFF

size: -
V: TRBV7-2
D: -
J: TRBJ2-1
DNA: TGTGCCAGCAGCTTAACTAGGTCCCAAGAGACCCAGTTCTTC
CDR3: CASSLTRSQETQFF

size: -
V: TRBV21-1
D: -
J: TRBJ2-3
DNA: TGTGCCAGCAGCAAATCTGAGGCTGGCGGGGGAACGCAGTATTTT
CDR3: CASSKSEAGGGTQYF

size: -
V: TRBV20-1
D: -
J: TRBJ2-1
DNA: TGCAGTGCTAACCTCAGGGTTGAGCAGTTCTTC
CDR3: CSANLRVEQFF

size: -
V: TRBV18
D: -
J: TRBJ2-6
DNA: TGTGCCAGCCCACCATCGCCAGCGACGAGCTCTGGGGCCAACGTCCTGACTTTC
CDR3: CASPPSPATSSGANVLTF

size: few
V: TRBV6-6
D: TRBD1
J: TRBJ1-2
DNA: TGTGCCAGCAGTAGAATGACAGGGGGCACTGGCTACACCTTC
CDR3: CASSRMTGGTGYTF

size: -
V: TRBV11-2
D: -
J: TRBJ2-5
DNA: TGTGCCATCAGCTTAGATCTAAGGGAGACCCAGTACTTC
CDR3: CAISLDLRETQYF

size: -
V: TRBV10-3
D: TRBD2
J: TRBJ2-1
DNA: TGTGCCGTATTTAGCGGGGGGAGCAATGAGCAGTTCTTC
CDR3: CAVFSGGSNEQFF

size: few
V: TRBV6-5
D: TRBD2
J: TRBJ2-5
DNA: TGTGCCAGCAGTTACATCCGGGGGGAGAAAGAGACCCAGTACTTC
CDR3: CASSYIRGEKETQYF

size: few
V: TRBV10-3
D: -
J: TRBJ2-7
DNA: TGTGCCATCAGTGTAGGCGGCTCCACCTACGAGCAGTACTTC
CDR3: CAISVGGSTYEQYF

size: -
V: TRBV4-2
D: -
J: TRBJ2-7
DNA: TGTGCCAGCAGCCAAGGATCACAGGCCTACGAGCAGTACTTC
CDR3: CASSQGSQAYEQYF

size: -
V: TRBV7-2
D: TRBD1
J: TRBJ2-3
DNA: TGTGCCAGCAGCTTTTCCCCATGGACAGGGGCCACAGATACGCAGTATTTT
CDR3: CASSFSPWTGATDTQYF

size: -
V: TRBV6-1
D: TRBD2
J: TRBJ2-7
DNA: TGTGCCAGCACCATGGGACTAGACCCCTACGAGCAGTACTTC
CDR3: CASTMGLDPYEQYF

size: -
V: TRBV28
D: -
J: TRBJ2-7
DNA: TGTGCCGGCAAGCGCAGCTACGAGCAGTACTTC
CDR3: CAGKRSYEQYF

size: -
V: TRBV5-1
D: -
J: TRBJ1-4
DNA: TGCGCCAGCAGCTGGGACGGGACATTGAATGAAAAACTGTTTTTT
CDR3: CASSWDGTLNEKLFF

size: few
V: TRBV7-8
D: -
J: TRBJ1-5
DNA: TGTGCCAGCAGCTTATGGCCCAATCTTGGTCAGCCCCAGCATTTT
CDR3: CASSLWPNLGQPQHF

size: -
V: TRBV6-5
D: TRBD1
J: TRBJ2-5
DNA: TGTGCCAGCAGTCCTCGACAGGGGAAGGGGGAATCAGAGACCCAGTACTTC
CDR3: CASSPRQGKGESETQYF

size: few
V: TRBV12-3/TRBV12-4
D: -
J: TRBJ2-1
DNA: TGTGCCAGCAGTATCCAAACTAGGGCAACATACAATGAGCAGTTCTTC
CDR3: CASSIQTRATYNEQFF

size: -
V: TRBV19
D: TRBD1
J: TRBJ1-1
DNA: TGTGCCAGTACTTGGGACAGTAACACTGAAGCTTTCTTT
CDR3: CASTWDSNTEAFF

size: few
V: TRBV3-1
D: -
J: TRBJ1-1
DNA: TGTGCCAGCAGCCAATCCCTGGGGGCGGCTTTCTTT
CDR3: CASSQSLGAAFF

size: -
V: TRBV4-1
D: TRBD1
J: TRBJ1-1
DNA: TGCGCCAGCAGCCAAGTCGCCAGGGGGGAGGCTGAAGCTTTCTTT
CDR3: CASSQVARGEAEAFF

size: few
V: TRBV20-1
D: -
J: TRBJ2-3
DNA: TGCAGTGCTAGTAATGGGCAAACAGATACGCAGTATTTT
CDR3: CSASNGQTDTQYF

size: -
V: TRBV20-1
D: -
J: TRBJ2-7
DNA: TGCAGTGCACACTTGGGGGGTTCCTACGAGCAGTACTTC
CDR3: CSAHLGGSYEQYF

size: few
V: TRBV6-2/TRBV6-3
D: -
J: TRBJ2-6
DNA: TGTGCCAGCAGCCGACGGGGCTTTGGGGCCAACGTCCTGACTTTC
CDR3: CASSRRGFGANVLTF

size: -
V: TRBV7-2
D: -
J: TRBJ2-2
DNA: TGTGCCAGCAGCTCGACAGGACTCAACACCGGGGAGCTGTTTTTT
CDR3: CASSSTGLNTGELFF

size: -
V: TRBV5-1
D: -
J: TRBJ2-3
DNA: TGCGCCAGCCGCCCCGAGGCAGATACGCAGTATTTT
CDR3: CASRPEADTQYF

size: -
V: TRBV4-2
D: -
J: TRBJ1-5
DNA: TGTGCCAGCAGCCCCAGGAGAAAGCAGCCCCAGCATTTT
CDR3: CASSPRRKQPQHF

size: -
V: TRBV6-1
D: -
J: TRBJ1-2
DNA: TGTGCCGGGGGTGAAAACTATGACTACACCTTC
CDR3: CAGGENYDYTF